This is a list of T cell receptor beta chains from one sample in a study of T cells after yellow fever vaccination. TCRdb redid the calling of the 5' RACE reads with MiXCR, one entry per CDR3 protein. This sample has about 340,000 distinct CDR3 sequences, with about 9.5% found just once. Sequenced here: PBMCs, sampled on the day of the first yellow fever vaccination. These receptors were collected from a man younger than 35 who received the YFV17D yellow fever vaccine. CDR3s include the opening cysteine and the closing phenylalanine or tryptophan. A D gene is named only where the DNA matches it firmly. The size field is filled for only some rows; it gives once, few, many or a size class.

clone size	V gene	D gene	J gene	CDR3 protein	CDR3 DNA
few	TRBV11-2	-	TRBJ2-3	CASSSNGRSTDTQYF	TGTGCCAGCAGCTCCAATGGTCGTAGCACAGATACGCAGTATTTT
-	TRBV12-3/TRBV12-4	TRBD1	TRBJ2-1	CASSLPQGALHEQFF	TGTGCCAGCAGTTTGCCGCAGGGGGCGCTCCATGAGCAGTTCTTC
few	TRBV7-9	TRBD1	TRBJ1-6	CASSSRDRGTSPLHF	TGTGCCAGCAGCTCCCGGGACAGGGGCACTTCACCCCTCCACTTT
few	TRBV18	-	TRBJ2-2	CASSPMGLSNTGELFF	TGTGCCAGCTCACCTATGGGACTTTCGAACACCGGGGAGCTGTTTTTT
many	TRBV29-1	-	TRBJ2-7	CSVPGRFGYEQYF	TGCAGCGTCCCAGGCAGATTTGGTTACGAGCAGTACTTC
-	TRBV6-5	-	TRBJ1-4	CASSQGEKLFF	TGTGCCAGCAGTCAAGGGGAAAAACTGTTTTTT
-	TRBV20-1	-	TRBJ1-3	CSATEFSGNTIYF	TGCAGTGCTACGGAATTCTCTGGAAACACCATATATTTT
-	TRBV7-9	-	TRBJ1-1	CASSPSGFAFF	TGTGCCAGCAGCCCCTCGGGGTTCGCTTTCTTT
few	TRBV4-1	-	TRBJ1-5	CASSQVGIGQPQHF	TGCGCCAGCAGCCAAGTCGGGATCGGGCAGCCCCAGCATTTT
few	TRBV11-3	-	TRBJ2-4	CASSAREENIQYF	TGTGCCAGCAGCGCACGGGAAGAAAACATTCAGTACTTC
few	TRBV20-1	-	TRBJ1-5	CSAREGIHQPQHF	TGCAGTGCTAGAGAAGGGATTCATCAGCCCCAGCATTTT
-	TRBV7-9	TRBD2	TRBJ2-3	CASSSGGTSGSPDTQYF	TGTGCCAGCAGCTCGGGTGGGACTAGCGGATCTCCAGATACGCAGTATTTT
-	TRBV6-5	TRBD1	TRBJ1-6	CASSFQGTGNRPFRSPLHF	TGTGCCAGCAGTTTCCAGGGGACAGGGAATCGCCCGTTTAGATCACCCCTCCACTTT
many	TRBV5-1	TRBD1	TRBJ2-3	CASSFTGGISPDTQYF	TGCGCCAGCAGCTTTACAGGGGGCATTTCTCCAGATACGCAGTATTTT
-	TRBV5-1	-	TRBJ2-2	CASSFGLGTGELFF	TGCGCCAGCAGCTTTGGTCTCGGGACCGGGGAGCTGTTTTTT
many	TRBV4-3	-	TRBJ2-7	CASSQDYLEQHYEQYF	TGCGCCAGCAGCCAAGATTATCTCGAACAGCACTACGAGCAGTACTTC
few	TRBV5-1	TRBD1	TRBJ1-1	CASSEGQGATEAFF	TGCGCCAGCAGCGAAGGACAGGGGGCCACTGAAGCTTTCTTT
-	TRBV27	-	TRBJ2-1	CASSFLALAEQFF	TGTGCCAGCAGTTTCCTAGCGTTGGCTGAGCAGTTCTTC
few	TRBV6-1	-	TRBJ2-2	CASRGGAQRDTGELFF	TGTGCCAGCAGGGGGGGAGCTCAGCGAGACACCGGGGAGCTGTTTTTT
-	TRBV5-1	TRBD2	TRBJ2-1	CASRLAGGTNEQFF	TGCGCCTCCCGACTAGCGGGGGGTACCAATGAGCAGTTCTTC
-	TRBV9	-	TRBJ1-4	CASSVSAQGEKLFF	TGTGCCAGCAGCGTATCAGCTCAGGGAGAAAAACTGTTTTTT
many	TRBV27	-	TRBJ2-7	CASMGGASYEQYF	TGTGCCAGCATGGGCGGGGCCTCCTACGAGCAGTACTTC
many	TRBV20-1	TRBD2	TRBJ2-7	CSASRGGWSEQYF	TGCAGCGCTAGCCGCGGGGGGTGGAGCGAGCAGTACTTC
few	TRBV15	TRBD1	TRBJ1-2	CATSPGTARSYGYTF	TGTGCCACCAGCCCAGGGACAGCTAGATCTTATGGCTACACCTTC
-	TRBV28	-	TRBJ2-3	CASSLWGRAGASTDTQYF	TGTGCCAGCAGTTTATGGGGCAGGGCAGGGGCTAGCACAGATACGCAGTATTTT
-	TRBV7-2	-	TRBJ2-7	CASSFADSYEQYF	TGTGCCAGCAGCTTCGCAGACTCCTACGAGCAGTACTTC
-	TRBV11-2	-	TRBJ1-2	CASSRRRPGFRDSYGYTF	TGTGCCAGCAGCCGTAGGAGACCCGGGTTTCGGGATAGCTATGGCTACACCTTC
-	TRBV20-1	TRBD2	TRBJ2-3	CSGRAGGADTQYF	TGCAGTGGGCGCGCGGGGGGCGCAGATACGCAGTATTTT
few	TRBV11-2	-	TRBJ1-1	CASSPSLPNGEAFF	TGTGCCAGCAGCCCAAGTCTTCCGAACGGCGAAGCTTTCTTT
few	TRBV4-1	TRBD2	TRBJ2-3	CASSQEGSGVYTDTQYF	TGCGCCAGCAGCCAAGAAGGGAGCGGGGTGTACACAGATACGCAGTATTTT
few	TRBV9	TRBD2	TRBJ2-1	CASSPSSSGAYEQFF	TGTGCCAGCAGCCCCTCATCTAGCGGGGCCTATGAGCAGTTCTTC
-	TRBV9	TRBD2	TRBJ2-1	CASSVGGLAVSYNEQFF	TGTGCCAGCAGCGTAGGGGGACTAGCGGTTTCCTACAATGAGCAGTTCTTC
-	TRBV6-2/TRBV6-3	-	TRBJ2-3	CASTSGPDTQYF	TGTGCCAGCACCTCGGGGCCAGATACGCAGTATTTT
many	TRBV20-1	TRBD1	TRBJ2-7	CSASGQGVSYEQYF	TGCAGTGCGTCGGGACAGGGGGTCTCCTACGAGCAGTACTTC
few	TRBV7-9	-	TRBJ2-1	CASSRTDNEQFF	TGTGCCAGCAGTCGGACAGACAATGAGCAGTTCTTC
-	TRBV30	-	TRBJ1-1	CAWNLPNTEAFF	TGTGCCTGGAATCTCCCCAACACTGAAGCTTTCTTT
few	TRBV5-1	-	TRBJ2-7	CASSLAAGDNYEQYF	TGCGCCAGCAGCTTGGCGGCAGGGGATAACTACGAGCAGTACTTC
-	TRBV12-3/TRBV12-4	TRBD1	TRBJ1-5	CASCPQGALNQPQHF	TGTGCCAGCTGTCCACAGGGGGCCCTCAATCAGCCCCAGCATTTT
-	TRBV27	-	TRBJ1-6	CASRSDGASFSPLHF	TGTGCCAGCAGGTCGGACGGCGCTAGTTTTTCACCCCTCCACTTT